This T cell receptor (beta chain) came from a study of a mutant IDH1 vaccine in newly diagnosed glioma. On the study more broadly: Therapy received beforehand was radiotherapy, temozolomide, or both, with most patients given both.

Profiled with immunoSEQ multiplex PCR; TCRdb holds only in-frame clones, not every one. The sample has 45,000 to 65,000 clones, less than 70% seen once. The CDR3 totals 13 residues. From germline, CDR1 is SGHDN and CDR2 FVKESK. The V end lost 4 bases, the J end lost 9 bases, and 13 bases lay between the germline ends. Time point denoted: week 47, end of study. The vaccine gave 300 ug of a 20-mer mutant IDH1 peptide subcutaneously per dose. Concerning this clone: What it binds is not known.

The sequencing used peripheral blood mononuclear cells (PBMCs), collected from a glioma patient whose treatment included an IDH1 peptide vaccine. J is TRBJ2-1 and V is TRBV14; D is unclear. The TCR comes from a middle-aged man with glioma. Some clones in this sample may be carry-over from other donors' samples. The DNA for the CDR3 is TGTGCCAGCAGCCGTACGGTTGTGGGTGAGCAGTTCTTC. It yields the protein CASSRTVVGEQFF.